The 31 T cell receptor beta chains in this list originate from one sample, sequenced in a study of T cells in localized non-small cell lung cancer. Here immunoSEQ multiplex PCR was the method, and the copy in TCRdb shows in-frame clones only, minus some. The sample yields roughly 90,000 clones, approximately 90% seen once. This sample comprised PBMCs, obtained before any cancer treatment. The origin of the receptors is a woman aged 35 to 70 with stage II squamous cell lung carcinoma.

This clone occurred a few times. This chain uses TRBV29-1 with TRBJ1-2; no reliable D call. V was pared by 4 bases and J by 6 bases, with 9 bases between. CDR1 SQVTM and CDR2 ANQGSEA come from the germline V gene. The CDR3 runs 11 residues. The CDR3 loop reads CSVGREDGYTF. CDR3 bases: TGCAGCGTTGGTAGGGAGGATGGCTACACCTTC.

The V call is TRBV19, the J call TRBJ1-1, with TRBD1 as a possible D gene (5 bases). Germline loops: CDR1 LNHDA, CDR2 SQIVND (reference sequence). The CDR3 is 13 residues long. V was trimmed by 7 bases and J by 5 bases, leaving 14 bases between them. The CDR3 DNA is TGTGCCAGTACCTCGGGACGAGTGACTGAAGCTTTCTTT. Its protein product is CASTSGRVTEAFF. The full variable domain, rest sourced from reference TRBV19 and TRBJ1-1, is DGGITQSPKYLFRKEGQNVTLSCEQNLNHDAMYWYRQDPGQGLRLIYYSQIVNDFQKGDIAEGYSVSREKKESFPLTVTSAQKNPTAFYLCASTSGRVTEAFFGQGTRLTVV.

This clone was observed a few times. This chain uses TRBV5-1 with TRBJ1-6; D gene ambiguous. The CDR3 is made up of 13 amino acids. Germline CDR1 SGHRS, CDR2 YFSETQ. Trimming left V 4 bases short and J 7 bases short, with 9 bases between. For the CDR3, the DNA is TGCGCCAGCAGCGACGCGGGGAATTCACCCCTCCACTTT. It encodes CASSDAGNSPLHF.

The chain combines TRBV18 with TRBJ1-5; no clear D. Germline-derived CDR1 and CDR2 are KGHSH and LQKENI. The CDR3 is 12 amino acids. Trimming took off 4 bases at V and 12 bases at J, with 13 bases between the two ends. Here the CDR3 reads CASSQSGKGQHF. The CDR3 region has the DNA TGTGCCAGCTCACAAAGCGGAAAGGGCCAGCATTTT.

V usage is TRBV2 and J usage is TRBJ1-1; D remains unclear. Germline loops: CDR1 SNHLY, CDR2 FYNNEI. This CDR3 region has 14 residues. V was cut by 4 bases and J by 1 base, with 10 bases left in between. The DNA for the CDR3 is TGTGCCAGCAGTGGGTCTAAGGGGAACACTGAAGCTTTCTTT. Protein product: CASSGSKGNTEAFF.

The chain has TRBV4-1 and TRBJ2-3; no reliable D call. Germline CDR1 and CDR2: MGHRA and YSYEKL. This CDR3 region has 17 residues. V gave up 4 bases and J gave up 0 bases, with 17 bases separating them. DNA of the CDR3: TGCGCCAGCAGCCCGTCGGCAGAGTACTCTAGCACAGATACGCAGTATTTT. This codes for CASSPSAEYSSTDTQYF.

Here the CDR3 DNA reads TGCGCCAGCGGCAAGGACAGGGGGCAGGCAGATACGCAGTATTTT. Residues: CASGKDRGQADTQYF. J is TRBJ2-3 and V is TRBV5-1; the match to TRBD1 covers 11 bases. CDR3 length: 15 residues. CDR1 and CDR2 from the germline V gene are SGHRS and YFSETQ. J was trimmed by 4 bases and V by 7 bases; bases with no gene match: 8.

CDR3 DNA: TGCAGTGCTAGATTCCTAGGTATGGAGTTCTTC. As protein: CSARFLGMEFF. The chain is built from TRBV20-1 and TRBJ2-1; D gene ambiguous. Germline V gene data show CDR1 as DFQATT and CDR2 as SNEGSKA (reference sequence). The CDR3 is 11 residues long. Trimming stripped 2 bases from V and 14 bases from J, with 13 bases between.

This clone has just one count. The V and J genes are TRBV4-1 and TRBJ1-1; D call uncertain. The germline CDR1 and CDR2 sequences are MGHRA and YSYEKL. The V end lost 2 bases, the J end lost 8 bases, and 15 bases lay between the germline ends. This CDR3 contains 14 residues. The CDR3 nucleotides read TGCGCCAGCAGCCAACTACTCAGGAGGCCCGAAGCTTTCTTT. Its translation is CASSQLLRRPEAFF.

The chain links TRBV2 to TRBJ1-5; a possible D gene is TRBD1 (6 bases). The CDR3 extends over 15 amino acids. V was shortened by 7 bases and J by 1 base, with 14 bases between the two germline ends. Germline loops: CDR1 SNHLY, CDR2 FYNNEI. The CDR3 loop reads CASTVSGGSNQPQHF. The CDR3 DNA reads TGTGCCAGCACCGTGTCCGGGGGCAGCAATCAGCCCCAGCATTTT.

The CDR3 reads CASSPLDGNQPQHF. CDR3 sequence (DNA): TGCGCCAGCAGCCCATTGGACGGAAATCAGCCCCAGCATTTT. The V gene is TRBV4-1, the J gene TRBJ1-5; D remains ambiguous. V lost 4 bases and J lost 4, with 11 bases in between. Germline CDR1 is MGHRA and CDR2 is YSYEKL. The CDR3 is made up of 14 amino acids.

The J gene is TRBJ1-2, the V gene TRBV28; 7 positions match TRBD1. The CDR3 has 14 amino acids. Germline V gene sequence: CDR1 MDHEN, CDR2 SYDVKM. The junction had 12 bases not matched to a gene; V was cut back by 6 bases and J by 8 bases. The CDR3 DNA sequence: TGTGCCAGCAGGGAAGGAACAGGGGTATGGGGCTACACCTTC. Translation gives CASREGTGVWGYTF.

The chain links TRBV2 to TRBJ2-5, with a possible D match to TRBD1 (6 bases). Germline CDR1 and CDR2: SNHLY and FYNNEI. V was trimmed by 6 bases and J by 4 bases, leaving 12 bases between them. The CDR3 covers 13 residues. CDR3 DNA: TGTGCCAGCAGGCGCACAGGGACAGAGACCCAGTACTTC. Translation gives CASRRTGTETQYF.

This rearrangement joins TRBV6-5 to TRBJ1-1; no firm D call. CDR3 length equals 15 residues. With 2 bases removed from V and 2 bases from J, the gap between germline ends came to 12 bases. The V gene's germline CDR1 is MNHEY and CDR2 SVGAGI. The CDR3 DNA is TGTGCCAGCAGTTACGGAGGTGGAACAAACACTGAAGCTTTCTTT. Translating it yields CASSYGGGTNTEAFF.

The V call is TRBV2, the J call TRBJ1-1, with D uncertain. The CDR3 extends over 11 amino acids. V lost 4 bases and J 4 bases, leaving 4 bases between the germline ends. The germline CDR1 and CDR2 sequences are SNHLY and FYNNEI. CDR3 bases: TGTGCCAGCAGTGCCGTCACTGAAGCTTTCTTT. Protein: CASSAVTEAFF.

This chain's CDR3 is CASSQDGLAAYEQYF. Here the CDR3 DNA reads TGTGCCAGCAGCCAAGACGGCCTAGCGGCGTACGAGCAGTACTTC. The chain joins TRBV14 to TRBJ2-7, with TRBD2 identical over 7 bases. Germline V gene lookup returns CDR1 SGHDN and CDR2 FVKESK. Trimming removed 0 bases from V and 4 bases from J; junction bases left unmatched: 6. This CDR3 has 15 residues.

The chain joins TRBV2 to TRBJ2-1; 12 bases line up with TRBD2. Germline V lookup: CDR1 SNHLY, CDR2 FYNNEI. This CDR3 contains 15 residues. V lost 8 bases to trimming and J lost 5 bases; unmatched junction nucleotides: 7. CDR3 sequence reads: CASGIRTSGDNEQFF. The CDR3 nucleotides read TGTGCCAGCGGCATAAGGACTAGCGGGGACAATGAGCAGTTCTTC. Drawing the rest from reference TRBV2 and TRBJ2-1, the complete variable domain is EPEVTQTPSHQVTQMGQEVILRCVPISNHLYFYWYRQILGQKVEFLVSFYNNEISEKSEIFDDQFSVERPDGSNFTLKIRSTKLEDSAMYFCASGIRTSGDNEQFFGPGTRLTVL.

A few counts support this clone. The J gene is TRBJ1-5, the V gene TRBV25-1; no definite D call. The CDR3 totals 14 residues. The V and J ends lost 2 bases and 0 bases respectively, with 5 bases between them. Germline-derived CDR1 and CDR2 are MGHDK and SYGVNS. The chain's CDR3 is CASSEQHSNQPQHF. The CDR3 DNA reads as TGTGCCAGCAGTGAACAGCATAGCAATCAGCCCCAGCATTTT.

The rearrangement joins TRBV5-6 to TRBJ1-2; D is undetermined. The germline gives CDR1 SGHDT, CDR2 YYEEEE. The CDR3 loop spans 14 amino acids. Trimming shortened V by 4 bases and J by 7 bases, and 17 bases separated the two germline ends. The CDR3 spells CASSRDDTGLGYTF. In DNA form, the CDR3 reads TGTGCCAGCAGCCGGGATGACACGGGCCTTGGCTACACCTTC.

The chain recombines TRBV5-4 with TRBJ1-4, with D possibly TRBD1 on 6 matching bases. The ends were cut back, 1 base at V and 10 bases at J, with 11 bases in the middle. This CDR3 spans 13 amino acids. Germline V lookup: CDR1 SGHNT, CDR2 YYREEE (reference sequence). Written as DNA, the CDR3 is TGTGCCAGCAGCTTGAACAGGGAGGGAAAACTGTTTTTT. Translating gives CASSLNREGKLFF.

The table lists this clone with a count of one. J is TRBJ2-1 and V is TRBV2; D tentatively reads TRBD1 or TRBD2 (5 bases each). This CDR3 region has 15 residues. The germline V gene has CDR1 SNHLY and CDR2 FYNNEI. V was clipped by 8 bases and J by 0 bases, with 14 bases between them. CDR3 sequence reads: CASGRKGSSYNEQFF. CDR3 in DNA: TGTGCCAGCGGCCGTAAGGGGAGCTCCTACAATGAGCAGTTCTTC.

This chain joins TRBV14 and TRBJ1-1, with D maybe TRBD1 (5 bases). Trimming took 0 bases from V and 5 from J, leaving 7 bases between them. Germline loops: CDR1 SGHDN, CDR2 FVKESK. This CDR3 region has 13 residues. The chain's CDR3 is CASSQEGRTEAFF. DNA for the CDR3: TGTGCCAGCAGCCAAGAGGGGCGAACTGAAGCTTTCTTT.

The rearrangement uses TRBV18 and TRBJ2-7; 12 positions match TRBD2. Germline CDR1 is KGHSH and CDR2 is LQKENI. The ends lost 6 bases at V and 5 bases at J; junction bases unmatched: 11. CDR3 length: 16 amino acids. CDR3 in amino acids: CASSSTSGSWSDEQYF. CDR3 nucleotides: TGTGCCAGCTCGTCGACTAGCGGGAGCTGGAGTGACGAGCAGTACTTC.

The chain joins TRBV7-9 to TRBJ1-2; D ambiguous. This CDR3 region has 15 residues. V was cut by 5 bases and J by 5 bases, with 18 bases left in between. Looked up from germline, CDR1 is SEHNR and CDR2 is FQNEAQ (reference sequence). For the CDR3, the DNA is TGTGCCAGCAGCCCATCGAACACGGGAGCTTATGGCTACACCTTC. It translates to CASSPSNTGAYGYTF.

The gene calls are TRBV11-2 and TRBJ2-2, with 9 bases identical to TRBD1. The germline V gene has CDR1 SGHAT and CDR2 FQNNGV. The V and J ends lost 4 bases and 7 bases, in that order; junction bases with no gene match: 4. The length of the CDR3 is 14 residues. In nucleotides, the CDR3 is TGTGCCAGCAGCTCCACAGGGGGCTTCGGGGAGCTGTTTTTT. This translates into CASSSTGGFGELFF. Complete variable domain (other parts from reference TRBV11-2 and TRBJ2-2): EAGVAQSPRYKIIEKRQSVAFWCNPISGHATLYWYQQILGQGPKLLIQFQNNGVVDDSQLPKDRFSAERLKGVDSTLKIQPAKLEDSAVYLCASSSTGGFGELFFGEGSRLTVL.

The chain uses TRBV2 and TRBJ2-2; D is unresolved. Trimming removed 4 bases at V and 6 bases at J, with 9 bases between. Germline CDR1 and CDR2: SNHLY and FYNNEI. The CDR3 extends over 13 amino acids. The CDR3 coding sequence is TGTGCCAGCAGTGCTTCGGCAGCCGGGGAGCTGTTTTTT. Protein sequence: CASSASAAGELFF.

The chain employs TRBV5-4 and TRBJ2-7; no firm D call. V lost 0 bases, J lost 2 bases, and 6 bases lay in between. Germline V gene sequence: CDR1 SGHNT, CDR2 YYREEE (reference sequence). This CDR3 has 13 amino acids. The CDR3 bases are TGTGCCAGCAGCTTGGGTGGAACCTACGAGCAGTACTTC. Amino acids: CASSLGGTYEQYF.

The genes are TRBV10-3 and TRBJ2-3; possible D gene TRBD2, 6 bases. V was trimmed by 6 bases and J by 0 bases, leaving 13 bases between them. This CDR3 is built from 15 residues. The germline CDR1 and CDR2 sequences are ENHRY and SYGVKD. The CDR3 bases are TGTGCCATCAGGGGGGACTTACCTAGCACAGATACGCAGTATTTT. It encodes CAIRGDLPSTDTQYF.

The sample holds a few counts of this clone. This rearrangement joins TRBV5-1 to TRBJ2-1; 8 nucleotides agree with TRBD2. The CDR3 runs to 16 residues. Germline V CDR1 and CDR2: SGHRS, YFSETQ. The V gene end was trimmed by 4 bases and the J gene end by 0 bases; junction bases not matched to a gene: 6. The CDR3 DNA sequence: TGCGCCAGCAGCCGGGAGGGCCGCTTCTCCTACAATGAGCAGTTCTTC. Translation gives CASSREGRFSYNEQFF. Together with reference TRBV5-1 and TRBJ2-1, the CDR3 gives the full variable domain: KAGVTQTPRYLIKTRGQQVTLSCSPISGHRSVSWYQQTPGQGLQFLFEYFSETQRNKGNFPGRFSGRQFSNSRSEMNVSTLELGDSALYLCASSREGRFSYNEQFFGPGTRLTVL.

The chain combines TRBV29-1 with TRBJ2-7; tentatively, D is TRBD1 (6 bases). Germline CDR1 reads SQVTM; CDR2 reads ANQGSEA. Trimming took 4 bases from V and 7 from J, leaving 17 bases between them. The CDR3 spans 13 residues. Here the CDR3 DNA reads TGCAGCGTTGCCCCTAACAGGGTAGGTGAGCAGTACTTC. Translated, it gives CSVAPNRVGEQYF.

The CDR3 DNA reads TGTGCCAGTAGGCCCGGGAAAGTGCAAGAGACCCAGTACTTC. This translates into CASRPGKVQETQYF. The chain carries TRBV19 and TRBJ2-5; maybe TRBD2 (5 bases). V was shortened by 6 bases and J by 2 bases, with 13 bases between the two germline ends. CDR1 LNHDA and CDR2 SQIVND come from the germline V gene (reference sequence). The CDR3 sequence is 14 residues long.